Following are 10 T cell receptor beta chains from one sample sequenced in a study of T cells in Graves' hyperthyroidism and ophthalmopathy. Template material for amplifying TCR beta CDR3 regions consisted of RNA transcripts. A first-round RT-PCR of the TCR CDR3 used the HTBI primer set. TCRdb reprocessed the multiplex PCR reads with MiXCR, giving one entry per CDR3 protein. The sample has around 250,000 distinct CDR3 sequences, about a sixth seen once. Sequencing used blood. These receptor sequences come from a young woman with Graves' ophthalmopathy.

This clonotype was counted at least ten times. The chain carries TRBV12-3 or TRBV12-4 and TRBJ2-1; D is uncertain. The germline V and J ends were trimmed by 2 bases and 4 bases, with 12 bases remaining between them. CDR3 length: 15 residues. The CDR3 reads CASSLNRQIYNEQFF. CDR3 DNA sequence: TGTGCCAGCAGTTTAAATCGGCAGATATACAATGAGCAGTTCTTC.

At least ten counts were recorded for this clonotype. CDR3 bases: TGCAGTGTTAGCGCTAACTATGGCTACACCTTC. The encoded protein is CSVSANYGYTF. The chain couples TRBV20-1 to TRBJ1-2; the D is unclear. In germline, CDR1 is DFQATT, CDR2 SNEGSKA (reference sequence). This CDR3 contains 11 residues. The V end was cut by 7 bases, the J end by 0 bases, with 6 bases between.

This clonotype has a count of ten or more. V gene TRBV24-1 combines with J gene TRBJ2-1; D is possibly TRBD2 (6 bases). V lost 5 bases, J lost 8 bases, and 21 bases lay in between. Germline values: CDR1 KGHDR, CDR2 SFDVKD. The CDR3 extends over 16 amino acids. The CDR3 DNA is TGTGCCACCAGTGTTAGCCGGGACTTTGATCGGGATGAGCAGTTCTTC. This translates into CATSVSRDFDRDEQFF.

V gene TRBV4-1 combines with J gene TRBJ2-2; D ambiguous. This CDR3 has 14 residues. The germline V and J ends were trimmed by 1 base and 8 bases, with 11 bases remaining between them. Germline lookup yields CDR1 MGHRA and CDR2 YSYEKL. The CDR3 loop is CASSQGALIGELFF. The CDR3 bases are TGCGCCAGCAGCCAAGGTGCGCTTATTGGGGAGCTGTTTTTT.

This clonotype was seen at least ten times. V is TRBV4-1 and J is TRBJ1-2, with 8 bases lining up with TRBD1. The CDR3 totals 15 residues. CDR1 is MGHRA and CDR2 is YSYEKL in the germline V gene. The V and J ends lost 1 base and 6 bases, in that order; junction bases with no gene match: 7. In nucleotides, the CDR3 is TGCGCCAGCAGCCAAGTGTACAGGGGGAAAGATGGCTACACCTTC. Protein sequence: CASSQVYRGKDGYTF.

This clonotype occurred many times. The V call is TRBV19, the J call TRBJ2-2; TRBD2 matches 14 bases. This CDR3 has 18 amino acids. The V and J ends lost 10 bases and 1 base, in that order; junction bases with no gene match: 11. Per the germline V gene, CDR1 is LNHDA and CDR2 is SQIVND (reference sequence). The CDR3: CATTTGLAGGRNTGELFF. As DNA, the CDR3 is TGTGCCACCACAACCGGACTAGCGGGAGGTAGGAACACCGGGGAGCTGTTTTTT.

This clonotype was seen ten or more times. This chain links TRBV20-1 with TRBJ2-3; no definite D call. Trimming cost V 3 bases and J 0 bases, with 13 bases left between them. The CDR3 has 15 amino acids. Per germline, CDR1 DFQATT and CDR2 SNEGSKA (reference sequence). The DNA for the CDR3 is TGCAGTGCTAGTCCCTTGTATGGAAGCACAGATACGCAGTATTTT. It encodes CSASPLYGSTDTQYF.

The rearrangement uses TRBV15 and TRBJ1-4; 7 bases line up with TRBD1. Germline V CDR1 and CDR2: LNHNV, YYDKDF (reference sequence). With V trimmed by 3 bases and J by 0 bases, 1 base remained unmatched. The CDR3 consists of 15 residues. CDR3 bases: TGTGCCACCAGCAGCCAGGGGGCAACTAATGAAAAACTGTTTTTT. The encoded protein is CATSSQGATNEKLFF.

The rearrangement uses TRBV28 and TRBJ2-7, with 14 bases fitting TRBD2. This CDR3 has 16 residues. Looked up from germline, CDR1 is MDHEN and CDR2 is SYDVKM. The trim removed 4 bases at V and 1 base at J, leaving 3 bases unmatched. CDR3 nucleotide sequence: TGTGCCAGCAGTTCCGGGACTAGCGGGGGATCCTACGAGCAGTACTTC. This gives the protein CASSSGTSGGSYEQYF.

This clonotype was detected a few times. The rearrangement uses TRBV14 and TRBJ1-3; 7 positions agree with TRBD1. The J segment lost 0 bases and the V segment lost 4 bases, leaving 3 bases of the junction unmatched. The CDR3 sequence is 15 residues long. Looked up from germline, CDR1 is SGHDN and CDR2 is FVKESK. The CDR3 coding sequence is TGTGCCAGCAGCCTTACAGGGGACTCTGGAAACACCATATATTTT. It encodes CASSLTGDSGNTIYF.